This is a list of T cell receptor beta chains from one sample in a study of radiotherapy plus CTLA-4 blockade in lung cancer. TCRdb keeps only in-frame clones here, not all; method: immunoSEQ multiplex PCR. The repertoire holds tens of thousands of clones, with roughly 76% as singletons. The source material was peripheral blood, sampled from a patient treated with radiotherapy plus ipilimumab. The receptors come from a human donor with non-small cell lung cancer who had stable disease on radiotherapy plus ipilimumab. The CDR3 runs from the conserved cysteine through the conserved F or W. D genes are given only for firm matches. Only part of the rows carry a size: once, few, many, or a class if the clone is expanded.

V gene	J gene	clone size	D gene	CDR3 protein	CDR3 DNA
TRBV7-6	TRBJ2-5	-	TRBD2	CASSLAGLAEETQYF	TGTGCCAGCAGCTTAGCGGGACTAGCAGAAGAGACCCAGTACTTC
TRBV29-1	TRBJ2-3	-	-	CSVEDYTTDTQYF	TGCAGCGTTGAAGACTATACCACAGATACGCAGTATTTT
TRBV6-1	TRBJ1-5	few	-	CASIGGLNQPQHF	TGTGCCAGCATCGGAGGACTAAATCAGCCCCAGCATTTT
TRBV25-1	TRBJ1-2	-	-	CASSQLLYGYTF	TGTGCCAGCAGTCAACTCCTCTATGGCTACACCTTC
TRBV28	TRBJ2-5	-	-	CASSPSTGKKTQYF	TGTGCCAGCAGTCCTTCGACAGGCAAAAAGACCCAGTACTTC
TRBV28	TRBJ1-2	-	-	CASSFPGVDYGYTF	TGTGCCAGCAGTTTCCCAGGGGTGGACTATGGCTACACCTTC
TRBV20-1	TRBJ2-3	-	-	CSAVSGPTQYF	TGCAGTGCTGTTTCAGGGCCTACGCAGTATTTT
TRBV5-1	TRBJ1-4	once	-	CASSLEEGKLFF	TGCGCCAGCAGCCTGGAAGAAGGAAAACTGTTTTTT
TRBV19	TRBJ2-3	-	-	CASSFGQTLSTDTQYF	TGTGCCAGTAGCTTTGGACAGACCTTATCCACAGATACGCAGTATTTT
TRBV5-1	TRBJ2-7	few	TRBD1	CASSLGTGTYEQYF	TGCGCCAGCAGCTTAGGGACAGGGACCTACGAGCAGTACTTC
TRBV9	TRBJ1-2	-	-	CASSPPFAAYGYTF	TGTGCCAGCAGCCCCCCCTTCGCAGCATATGGCTACACCTTC
TRBV10-2	TRBJ1-5	-	TRBD1	CASSGQGVQPQHF	TGCGCCAGCAGTGGACAGGGAGTTCAGCCCCAGCATTTT
TRBV4-3	TRBJ2-2	few	TRBD1	CASRGQGFTGELFF	TGCGCCAGCCGGGGACAGGGATTCACCGGGGAGCTGTTTTTT
TRBV4-2	TRBJ1-6	-	-	CASSQDEKTPLHF	TGTGCCAGCAGCCAAGACGAAAAAACACCCCTCCACTTT
TRBV5-1	TRBJ1-2	-	-	CASSLGQAIAQNYGYTF	TGCGCCAGCAGCTTGGGACAGGCGATCGCCCAGAACTATGGCTACACCTTC
TRBV29-1	TRBJ1-2	many	-	CSSSEGYPNYGYTF	TGCAGCAGCTCAGAGGGTTATCCTAACTATGGCTACACCTTC
TRBV9	TRBJ2-5	-	TRBD2	CASSPRLAGEETQYF	TGTGCCAGCAGCCCGCGGCTAGCGGGGGAAGAGACCCAGTACTTC
TRBV6-1	TRBJ2-1	-	-	CAGKEGGLYNEQFF	TGTGCCGGCAAAGAAGGGGGACTGTACAATGAGCAGTTCTTC
TRBV6-5	TRBJ2-3	-	-	CASSYSPESSTDTQYF	TGTGCCAGCAGTTACTCACCAGAGTCTAGCACAGATACGCAGTATTTT
TRBV2	TRBJ2-1	-	-	CASSADRDLQGEQFF	TGTGCCAGCAGCGCAGACAGAGATCTACAGGGTGAGCAGTTCTTC
TRBV5-1	TRBJ1-2	-	-	CASSLVGGTDGYTF	TGCGCCAGCAGCTTGGTTGGGGGCACGGATGGCTACACCTTC
TRBV5-1	TRBJ1-3	-	-	CASSLGTPNTIYF	TGCGCCAGCAGCCTTGGGACACCAAACACCATATATTTT
TRBV19	TRBJ1-2	few	-	CASSMADYGYTF	TGTGCCAGTAGTATGGCTGATTATGGCTACACCTTC
TRBV21-1	TRBJ1-3	few	-	CASRRTGTPGNTIYF	TGTGCCAGCAGACGGACAGGGACTCCTGGAAACACCATATATTTT
TRBV7-2	TRBJ2-7	-	TRBD2	CASSLLSGGVSYEQYF	TGTGCCAGCAGCTTATTAAGCGGGGGGGTCTCCTACGAGCAGTACTTC
TRBV30	TRBJ1-6	-	-	CAWSVYGRLNSPLHF	TGTGCCTGGAGTGTTTATGGACGGTTAAATTCACCCCTCCACTTT
TRBV11-2	TRBJ1-5	-	-	CASSLVSNQPQHF	TGTGCCAGCAGCTTGGTCAGCAATCAGCCCCAGCATTTT
TRBV7-3	TRBJ2-5	-	TRBD1	CASSSGTGGLETQYF	TGTGCCAGCAGCTCCGGGACAGGGGGTTTGGAGACCCAGTACTTC
TRBV25-1	TRBJ2-7	-	-	CASSARDFYSYEQYF	TGTGCCAGCAGTGCGCGGGACTTCTACTCCTACGAGCAGTACTTC
TRBV14	TRBJ2-7	-	-	CASSPQTYYEQYF	TGTGCCAGCAGCCCACAGACTTACTACGAGCAGTACTTC
TRBV28	TRBJ1-2	-	-	CASRNVQGYTF	TGTGCCAGCAGGAATGTTCAAGGCTACACCTTC
TRBV19	TRBJ1-5	-	TRBD1	CASNPQQGTQPQHF	TGTGCCAGTAATCCACAACAGGGGACTCAGCCCCAGCATTTT
TRBV9	TRBJ2-3	-	TRBD2	CASSPRTSRDTQYF	TGTGCCAGCAGCCCTCGGACTAGCCGGGATACGCAGTATTTT
TRBV5-1	TRBJ1-1	-	TRBD1	CASSWTGSGEAFF	TGCGCCAGCAGCTGGACAGGATCAGGGGAAGCTTTCTTT
TRBV27	TRBJ2-1	few	TRBD2	CASSRAGTRGDEQFF	TGTGCCAGCAGTAGAGCCGGGACTAGAGGAGATGAGCAGTTCTTC
TRBV14	TRBJ2-5	-	TRBD2	CASSQATLAGEPRETQYF	TGTGCCAGCAGCCAAGCGACGCTAGCGGGGGAACCCAGAGAGACCCAGTACTTC
TRBV6-4	TRBJ1-5	-	TRBD1	CASSGPGQGLSLGNQPQHF	TGTGCCAGCAGTGGCCCGGGACAGGGGTTATCATTGGGCAATCAGCCCCAGCATTTT
TRBV5-1	TRBJ1-6	few	TRBD1	CASKGTAGGESPLHF	TGCGCCAGCAAGGGAACCGCAGGGGGCGAATCACCCCTCCACTTT
TRBV5-4	TRBJ2-1	-	TRBD2	CASSSTSGGAHEQFF	TGTGCCAGCAGCTCCACTAGCGGGGGGGCTCATGAGCAGTTCTTC
TRBV21-1	TRBJ2-1	-	-	CASSKGGTGEVSNEQFF	TGTGCCAGCAGCAAAGGGGGGACAGGGGAGGTAAGCAATGAGCAGTTCTTC
TRBV11-1	TRBJ2-1	-	TRBD1	CASSPPDRANEQFF	TGTGCCAGCAGCCCTCCGGACAGGGCCAATGAGCAGTTCTTC
TRBV19	TRBJ2-3	-	TRBD1	CASSKRYRGTLDTQYF	TGTGCCAGTAGTAAGCGCTACAGGGGGACACTAGATACGCAGTATTTT
TRBV6-1	TRBJ2-7	-	-	CASSEALRLARSHEQYF	TGTGCCAGCAGTGAAGCGCTTCGGCTAGCTAGATCCCACGAGCAGTACTTC
TRBV5-1	TRBJ2-3	-	-	CASSSQGLKADTQYF	TGCGCCAGCAGCTCCCAGGGGCTTAAAGCAGATACGCAGTATTTT
TRBV4-1	TRBJ2-2	-	-	CASSQEQPYSTGELFF	TGCGCCAGCAGCCAAGAACAGCCATACAGCACCGGGGAGCTGTTTTTT
TRBV5-6	TRBJ1-4	once	TRBD1	CASSSEPTGVREKLFF	TGTGCCAGCAGCTCAGAACCGACAGGGGTCAGGGAAAAACTGTTTTTT
TRBV2	TRBJ2-7	-	TRBD2	CASSGGGGTVEQYF	TGTGCCAGCAGTGGCGGGGGGGGGACAGTGGAGCAGTACTTC
TRBV19	TRBJ1-5	once	TRBD1	CASMDRINQPQHF	TGTGCCAGTATGGACAGGATCAATCAGCCCCAGCATTTT
TRBV6-5	TRBJ1-1	-	-	CASSYGGGTVYEAFF	TGTGCCAGCAGTTACGGAGGGGGAACTGTCTACGAAGCTTTCTTT
TRBV4-1	TRBJ1-2	-	TRBD1	CASSHARGRTYGYTF	TGCGCCAGCAGCCACGCCAGGGGGCGGACCTATGGCTACACCTTC
TRBV19	TRBJ2-5	-	-	CASSIGAGEETQYF	TGTGCCAGTAGTATAGGAGCAGGGGAAGAGACCCAGTACTTC
TRBV10-2	TRBJ1-6	-	-	CASSVVRGNSPLHF	TGCGCCAGCAGTGTGGTCAGGGGTAATTCACCCCTCCACTTT